This section outlines one T cell receptor beta chain sequence together with its context. This record belongs to a study of cytomegalovirus exposure and HLA in healthy donors. Using immunoSEQ multiplex PCR, the repertoire was profiled, and TCRdb retains in-frame clones only, with some absent. The sample consists of 60,000 to 65,000 clones, around 96% of them appearing once. From germline, CDR1 is MNHNS and CDR2 SASEGT. Trimming stripped 1 base from V and 5 bases from J, with 11 bases between. The CDR3 loop spans 14 amino acids. The chain joins TRBV6-1 to TRBJ2-5; D possibly corresponds to TRBD2 (5 bases). The sample comprised PBMCs. The sequence was obtained from a woman under 30 in good health and CMV-seronegative. In DNA, the CDR3 is TGTGCCAGCAGTGAAGGGGCTAGCTGTGAGACCCAGTACTTC. Protein sequence: CASSEGASCETQYF.